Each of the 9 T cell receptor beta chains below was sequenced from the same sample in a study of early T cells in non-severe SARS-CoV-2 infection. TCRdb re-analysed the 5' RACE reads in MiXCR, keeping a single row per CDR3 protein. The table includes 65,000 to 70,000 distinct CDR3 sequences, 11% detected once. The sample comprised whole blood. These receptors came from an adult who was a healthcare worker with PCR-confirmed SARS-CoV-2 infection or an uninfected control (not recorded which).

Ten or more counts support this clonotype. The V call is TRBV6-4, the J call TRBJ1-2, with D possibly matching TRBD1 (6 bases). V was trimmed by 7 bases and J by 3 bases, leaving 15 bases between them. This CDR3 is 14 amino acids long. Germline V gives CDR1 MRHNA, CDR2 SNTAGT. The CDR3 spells CASKSGASHYGYTF. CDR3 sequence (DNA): TGTGCCAGCAAGTCGGGGGCCAGTCACTATGGCTACACCTTC.

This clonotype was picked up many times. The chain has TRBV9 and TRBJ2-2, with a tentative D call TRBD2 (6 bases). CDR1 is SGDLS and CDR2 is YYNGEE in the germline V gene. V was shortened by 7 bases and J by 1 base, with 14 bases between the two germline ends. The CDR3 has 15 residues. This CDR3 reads CASSLRGLNTGELFF. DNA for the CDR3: TGTGCCAGCTCCCTCCGGGGACTGAACACCGGGGAGCTGTTTTTT.

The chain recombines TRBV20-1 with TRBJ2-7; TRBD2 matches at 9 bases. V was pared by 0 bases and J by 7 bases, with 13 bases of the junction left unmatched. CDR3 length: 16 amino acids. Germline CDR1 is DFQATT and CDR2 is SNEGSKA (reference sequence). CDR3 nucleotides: TGCAGTGCTAGAGATCCTCTAGCGGGACGAAGTGGGGAGCAGTACTTC. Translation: CSARDPLAGRSGEQYF.

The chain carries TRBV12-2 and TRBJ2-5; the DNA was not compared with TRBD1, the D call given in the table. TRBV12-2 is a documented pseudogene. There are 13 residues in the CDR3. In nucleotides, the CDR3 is TGTGCAAGTCGCTTCGACAGGCAAGAGACCCAGTACTTC. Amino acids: CASRFDRQETQYF.

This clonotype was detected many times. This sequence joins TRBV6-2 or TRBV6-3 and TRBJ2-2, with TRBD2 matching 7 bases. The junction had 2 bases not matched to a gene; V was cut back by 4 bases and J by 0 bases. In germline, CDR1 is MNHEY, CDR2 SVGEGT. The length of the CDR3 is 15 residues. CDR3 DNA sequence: TGTGCCAGCAGTTCGGCGGGAGCGAACACCGGGGAGCTGTTTTTT. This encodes CASSSAGANTGELFF.

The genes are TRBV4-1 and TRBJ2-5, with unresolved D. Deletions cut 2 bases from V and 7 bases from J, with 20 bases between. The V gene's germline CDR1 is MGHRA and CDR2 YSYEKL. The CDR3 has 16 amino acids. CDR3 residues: CASSQNHSPAPGTQYF. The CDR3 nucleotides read TGCGCCAGCAGCCAAAACCACTCCCCCGCCCCCGGGACCCAGTACTTC.

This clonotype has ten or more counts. CDR3 sequence: CASNQAGVANTEAFF. In DNA, the CDR3 is TGTGCCAGCAACCAAGCGGGGGTTGCGAACACTGAAGCTTTCTTT. This chain links TRBV7-9 with TRBJ1-1; D perhaps matches TRBD1 (5 bases). This CDR3 is built from 15 residues. V lost 7 bases and J 1 base, leaving 16 bases between the germline ends. Germline-derived CDR1 and CDR2 are SEHNR and FQNEAQ (reference sequence).

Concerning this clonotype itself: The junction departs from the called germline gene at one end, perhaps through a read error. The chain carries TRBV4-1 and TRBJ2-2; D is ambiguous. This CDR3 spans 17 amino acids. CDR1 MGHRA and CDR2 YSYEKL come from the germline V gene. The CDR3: CASSLFPPQENTRELFF. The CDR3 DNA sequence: TGCGCCAGCAGCCTGTTCCCCCCCCAGGAGAACACCAGGGAGCTGTTTTTT.

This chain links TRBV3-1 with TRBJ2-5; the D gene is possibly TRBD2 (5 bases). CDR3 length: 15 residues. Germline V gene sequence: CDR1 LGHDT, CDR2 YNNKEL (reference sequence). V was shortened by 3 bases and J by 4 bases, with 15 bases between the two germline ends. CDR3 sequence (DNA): TGTGCCAGCAGCCACGAGACCTACCGGGGAGAGACCCAGTACTTC. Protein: CASSHETYRGETQYF.